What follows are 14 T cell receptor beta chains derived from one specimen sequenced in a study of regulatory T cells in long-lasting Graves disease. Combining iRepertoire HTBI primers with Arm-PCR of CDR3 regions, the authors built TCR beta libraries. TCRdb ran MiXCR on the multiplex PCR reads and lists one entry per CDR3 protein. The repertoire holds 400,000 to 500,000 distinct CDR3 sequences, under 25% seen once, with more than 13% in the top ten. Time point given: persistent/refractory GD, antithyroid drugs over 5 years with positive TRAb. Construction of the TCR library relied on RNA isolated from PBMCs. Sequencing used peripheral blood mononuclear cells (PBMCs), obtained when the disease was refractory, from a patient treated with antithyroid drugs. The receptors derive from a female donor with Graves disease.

The CDR3 spells CAISDKQGVGEQYF. CDR3 DNA: TGTGCCATCAGTGATAAGCAGGGGGTGGGAGAGCAGTACTTC. The J gene is TRBJ2-7, the V gene TRBV10-3, with 7 bases aligning to TRBD1. CDR1 is ENHRY, CDR2 SYGVKD, per germline. There are 14 residues in the CDR3. V lost 3 bases, J lost 7 bases, and 9 bases stayed unmatched.

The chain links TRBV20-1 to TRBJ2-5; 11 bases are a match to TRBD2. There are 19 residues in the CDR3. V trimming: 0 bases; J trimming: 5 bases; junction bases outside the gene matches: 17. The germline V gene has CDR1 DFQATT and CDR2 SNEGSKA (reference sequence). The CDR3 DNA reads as TGCAGTGCTAGAGATTTGGGACTAGCGGCCCCCCCCCCCCCGGAGACCCAGTACTTC. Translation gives CSARDLGLAAPPPPETQYF.

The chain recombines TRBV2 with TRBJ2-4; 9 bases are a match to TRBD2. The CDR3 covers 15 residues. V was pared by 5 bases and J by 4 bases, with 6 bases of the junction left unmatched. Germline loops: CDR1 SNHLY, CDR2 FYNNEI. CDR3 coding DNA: TGTGCCAGCAGTTTGCGGGAGGGGGGTAAAAACATTCAGTACTTC. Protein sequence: CASSLREGGKNIQYF.

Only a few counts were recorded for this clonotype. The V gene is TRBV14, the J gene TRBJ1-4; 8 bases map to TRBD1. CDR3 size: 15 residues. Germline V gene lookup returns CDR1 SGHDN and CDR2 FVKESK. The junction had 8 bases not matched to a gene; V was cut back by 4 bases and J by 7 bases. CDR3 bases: TGTGCCAGCAGCCGAGGACAGGGAAGTGGTGAAAAACTGTTTTTT. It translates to CASSRGQGSGEKLFF.

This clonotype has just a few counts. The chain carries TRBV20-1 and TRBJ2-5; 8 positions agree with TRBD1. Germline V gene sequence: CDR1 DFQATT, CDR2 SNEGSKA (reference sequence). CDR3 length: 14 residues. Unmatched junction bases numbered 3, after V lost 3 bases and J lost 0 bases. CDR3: CSARGTGYQETQYF. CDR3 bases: TGCAGTGCTAGGGGGACAGGTTACCAAGAGACCCAGTACTTC.

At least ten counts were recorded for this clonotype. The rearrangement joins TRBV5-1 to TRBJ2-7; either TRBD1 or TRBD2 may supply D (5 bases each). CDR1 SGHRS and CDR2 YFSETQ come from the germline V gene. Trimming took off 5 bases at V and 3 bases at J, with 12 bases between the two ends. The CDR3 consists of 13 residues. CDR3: CASSRGENYEQYF. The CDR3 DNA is TGCGCCAGCAGTCGGGGCGAGAACTACGAGCAGTACTTC.

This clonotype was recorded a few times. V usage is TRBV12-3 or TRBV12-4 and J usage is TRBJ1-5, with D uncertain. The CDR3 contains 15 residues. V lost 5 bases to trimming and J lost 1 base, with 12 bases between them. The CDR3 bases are TGTGCCAGCAGTCACGGCTTTGGGAGCAATCAGCCCCAGCATTTT. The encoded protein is CASSHGFGSNQPQHF.

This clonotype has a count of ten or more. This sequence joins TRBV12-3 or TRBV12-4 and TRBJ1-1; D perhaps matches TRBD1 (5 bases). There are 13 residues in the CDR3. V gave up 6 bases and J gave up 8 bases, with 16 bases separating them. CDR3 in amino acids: CASSGHGLAEAFF. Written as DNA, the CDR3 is TGTGCCAGCAGCGGACACGGCCTAGCGGAAGCTTTCTTT.

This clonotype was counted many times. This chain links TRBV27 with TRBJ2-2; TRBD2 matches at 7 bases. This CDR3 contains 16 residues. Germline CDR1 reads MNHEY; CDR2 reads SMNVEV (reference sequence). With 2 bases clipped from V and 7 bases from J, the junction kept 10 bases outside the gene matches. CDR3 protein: CASSLKAGPTLGELFF. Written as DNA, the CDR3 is TGTGCCAGCAGTTTAAAAGCGGGACCTACCCTCGGGGAGCTGTTTTTT.

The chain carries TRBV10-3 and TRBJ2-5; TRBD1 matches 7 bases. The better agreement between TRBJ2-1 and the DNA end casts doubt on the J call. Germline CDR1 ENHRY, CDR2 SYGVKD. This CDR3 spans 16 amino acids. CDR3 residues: CAISESAGDSYNEQFF. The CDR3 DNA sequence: TGTGCCATCAGTGAGTCGGCAGGGGACAGTTACAATGAGCAGTTCTTC.

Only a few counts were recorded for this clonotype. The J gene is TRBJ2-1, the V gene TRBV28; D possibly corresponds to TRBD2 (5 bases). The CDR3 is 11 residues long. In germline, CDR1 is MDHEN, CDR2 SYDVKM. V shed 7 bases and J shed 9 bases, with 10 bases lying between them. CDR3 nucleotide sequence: TGTGCCAGCACTACTAGTTCTGAGCAGTTCTTC. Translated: CASTTSSEQFF.

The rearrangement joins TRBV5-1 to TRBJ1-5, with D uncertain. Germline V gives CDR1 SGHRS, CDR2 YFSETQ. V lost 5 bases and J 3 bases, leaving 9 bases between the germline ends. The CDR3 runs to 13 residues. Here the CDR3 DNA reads TGCGCCAGCAGTTACGATTACAATCAGCCCCAGCATTTT. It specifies CASSYDYNQPQHF.

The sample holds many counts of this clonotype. For the CDR3, the DNA is TGTGCCAGCTCACCAAGGCAGGAGGCAACTAATGAAAAACTGTTTTTT. This translates into CASSPRQEATNEKLFF. The chain carries TRBV18 and TRBJ1-4; D uncertain. The CDR3 sequence is 16 residues long. CDR1 KGHSH and CDR2 LQKENI come from the germline V gene. Between the trimmed V and J ends, which lost 2 bases and 0 bases, there was a span of 10 bases.

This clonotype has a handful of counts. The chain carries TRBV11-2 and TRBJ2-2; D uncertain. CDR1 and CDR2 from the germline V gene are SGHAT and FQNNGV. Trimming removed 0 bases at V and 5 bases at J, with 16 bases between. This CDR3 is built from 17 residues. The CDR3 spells CASSLEWLGVETGELFF. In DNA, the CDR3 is TGTGCCAGCAGCTTAGAATGGCTTGGGGTGGAGACCGGGGAGCTGTTTTTT.